The next 31 T cell receptor beta chains were all read from a single sample in a study of shared clonotypes between healthy human individuals. Clones were read by immunoSEQ multiplex PCR, and TCRdb kept only the in-frame ones, dropping some. The sample holds around 1.6 million clones; 98% are singletons and the top ten take 0.4% to 0.45%. Material: naive CD4+ T cells sorted from blood. Indicated subset: CD45RA+ positively selected. Every receptor here comes from a man younger than 40 in good health.

V is TRBV5-1 and J is TRBJ2-7, with 9 bases fitting TRBD2. Germline assignment: CDR1 SGHRS and CDR2 YFSETQ. Germline trimming cut 2 bases from V and 0 bases from J; bases unmatched to any gene: 6. This CDR3 has 16 residues. CDR3 sequence reads: CASSLLSGGSSYEQYF. For the CDR3, the DNA is TGCGCCAGCAGCTTACTTAGCGGGGGAAGCTCCTACGAGCAGTACTTC.

The genes are TRBV5-5 and TRBJ2-7, with 12 bases that match TRBD2. Germline CDR1 is SGHKS and CDR2 is YYEKEE (reference sequence). This CDR3 comprises 14 residues. The V gene end was trimmed by 5 bases and the J gene end by 6 bases; junction bases not matched to a gene: 6. The CDR3 here is CASSFLAGGGEQYF. For the CDR3, the DNA is TGTGCCAGCAGTTTCCTAGCGGGAGGGGGCGAGCAGTACTTC.

The chain links TRBV5-6 to TRBJ1-5, with unresolved D. The germline V gene has CDR1 SGHDT and CDR2 YYEEEE. Trimming shortened V by 2 bases and J by 4 bases, and 4 bases separated the two germline ends. This CDR3 region has 12 residues. For the CDR3, the DNA is TGTGCCAGCAGCTTACAGAATCAGCCCCAGCATTTT. It is translated as CASSLQNQPQHF.

This sequence joins TRBV11-2 and TRBJ2-6; D gene ambiguous. The germline CDR1 and CDR2 sequences are SGHAT and FQNNGV. CDR3 size: 17 residues. V was clipped by 8 bases and J by 4 bases, with 21 bases between them. The CDR3 loop reads CASPLGRRMGGANVLTF. The CDR3 DNA sequence: TGTGCCAGCCCCCTCGGCCGGCGGATGGGGGGGGCCAACGTCCTGACTTTC.

This chain joins TRBV6-5 and TRBJ2-2; unclear D gene. Looked up from germline, CDR1 is MNHEY and CDR2 is SVGAGI. Trimming cost V 2 bases and J 6 bases, with 13 bases left between them. This CDR3 has 15 residues. The CDR3 sequence is CASSYQVQSPGELFF. CDR3 nucleotides: TGTGCCAGCAGTTACCAGGTTCAGAGTCCCGGGGAGCTGTTTTTT.

On this clone itself: This sample includes further DNA sequences coding for the same CDR3. The chain carries TRBV5-1 and TRBJ2-1; 14 positions match TRBD2. CDR1 and CDR2 (germline): SGHRS, YFSETQ. The V and J ends lost 4 bases and 7 bases, in that order; junction bases with no gene match: 4. CDR3 length equals 15 residues. The CDR3 nucleotides are TGCGCCAGCAGCCAGGGACTAGCGGGAGTTAATGAGCAGTTCTTC. This sequence encodes CASSQGLAGVNEQFF.

J is TRBJ2-1 and V is TRBV6-5; D not resolved. Germline V gene lookup returns CDR1 MNHEY and CDR2 SVGAGI. The CDR3 spans 13 residues. V shed 6 bases and J shed 4 bases, with 10 bases lying between them. CDR3 protein: CASSLDAYNEQFF. CDR3 nucleotide sequence: TGTGCCAGCAGCCTAGACGCGTACAATGAGCAGTTCTTC.

This clone was seen only once. This sequence joins TRBV5-1 and TRBJ2-2; tentative D call: TRBD2 (6 bases). CDR3 length: 16 amino acids. V was pared by 4 bases and J by 4 bases, with 17 bases between. The germline CDR1 and CDR2 sequences are SGHRS and YFSETQ. CDR3 region: CASSPGEVVGTGELFF. In DNA, the CDR3 is TGCGCCAGCAGCCCGGGGGAGGTAGTCGGCACCGGGGAGCTGTTTTTT.

The table lists this clone with a count of one. V is TRBV11-1 and J is TRBJ1-1; 7 bases match TRBD1. V dropped 4 bases and J dropped 1; count of bases not matched to a gene: 3. The CDR3 totals 14 residues. Germline values: CDR1 SGHAT, CDR2 FQDESV (reference sequence). CDR3 nucleotides: TGTGCCAGCAGCTCACAGGGGAAGAACACTGAAGCTTTCTTT. As protein: CASSSQGKNTEAFF.

This chain connects TRBV15 to TRBJ1-5; D unclear. This CDR3 is built from 15 residues. Trimming cost V 5 bases and J 0 bases, with 11 bases left between them. The germline CDR1 and CDR2 sequences are LNHNV and YYDKDF (reference sequence). The CDR3 region is CATSRTINSNQPQHF. The DNA of the CDR3 is TGTGCCACCAGCCGGACGATTAATAGCAATCAGCCCCAGCATTTT.

This chain uses TRBV7-8 with TRBJ2-1; D not certain. Looked up from germline, CDR1 is SGHVS and CDR2 is FQNEAQ. V shed 4 bases and J shed 0 bases, with 4 bases lying between them. There are 13 residues in the CDR3. Here the CDR3 DNA reads TGTGCCAGCAGCTCTTACTCCTACAATGAGCAGTTCTTC. This sequence encodes CASSSYSYNEQFF.

The rearrangement links TRBV5-1 to TRBJ2-1; 7 bases agree with TRBD1. This CDR3 is built from 15 residues. Germline V gene lookup returns CDR1 SGHRS and CDR2 YFSETQ. Trimming cost V 2 bases and J 5 bases; bases outside gene matches: 7. The CDR3 loop is CASSFRTGWDNEQFF. The CDR3 nucleotides are TGCGCCAGCAGCTTCCGGACAGGTTGGGACAATGAGCAGTTCTTC.

This chain joins TRBV5-1 and TRBJ1-3, with 7 bases lining up with TRBD1. The length of the CDR3 is 15 residues. The junction had 9 bases not matched to a gene; V was cut back by 3 bases and J by 6 bases. Germline V gene data show CDR1 as SGHRS and CDR2 as YFSETQ. CDR3 DNA sequence: TGCGCCAGCAGCTCACAGGGGTACAGGGAAAACACCATATATTTT. Its translation is CASSSQGYRENTIYF.

CDR3 bases: TGCAGCGTTGCTCCCAGTAGCTCCTACAATGAGCAGTTCTTC. This encodes CSVAPSSSYNEQFF. The gene calls are TRBV29-1 and TRBJ2-1; D uncertain. V dropped 4 bases and J dropped 0 bases, with 10 bases sitting between them. Germline assignment: CDR1 SQVTM and CDR2 ANQGSEA. The CDR3 length is 14 residues.

The rearrangement joins TRBV28 to TRBJ1-1, with 7 positions matching TRBD1. Germline-derived CDR1 and CDR2 are MDHEN and SYDVKM. V shed 4 bases and J 1 base; nucleotides not matched to a gene: 6. The CDR3 is made up of 15 amino acids. The CDR3: CASSSDRVRNTEAFF. CDR3 bases: TGTGCCAGCAGTTCCGACAGGGTGAGGAACACTGAAGCTTTCTTT.

The gene calls are TRBV29-1 and TRBJ1-1, with a possible D match to TRBD1 (5 bases). Germline V lookup: CDR1 SQVTM, CDR2 ANQGSEA. Trimming stripped 6 bases from V and 1 base from J, with 18 bases between. The CDR3 consists of 15 residues. CDR3 residues: CSVAFLAGSNTEAFF. The CDR3 DNA sequence: TGCAGCGTGGCGTTCTTGGCAGGGTCGAACACTGAAGCTTTCTTT.

The J gene is TRBJ2-7, the V gene TRBV7-8; D possibly corresponds to TRBD2 (7 bases). The CDR3 is made up of 18 amino acids. The germline V gene has CDR1 SGHVS and CDR2 FQNEAQ. The ends were cut back, 4 bases at V and 2 bases at J, with 24 bases in the middle. The chain's CDR3 is CASSSRGGAGVSPYEQYF. The CDR3 DNA reads TGTGCCAGCAGCTCTAGGGGGGGTGCGGGAGTATCCCCCTACGAGCAGTACTTC.

This clone occurred once. The chain has TRBV25-1 and TRBJ2-1; TRBD1 aligns across 8 bases. CDR1 and CDR2 from the germline V gene are MGHDK and SYGVNS. V was pared by 6 bases and J by 5 bases, with 12 bases of the junction left unmatched. The CDR3 length is 16 residues. As DNA, the CDR3 is TGTGCCAGCAGCACTCCGCGACAGGGGTTAAACAATGAGCAGTTCTTC. Translating it yields CASSTPRQGLNNEQFF.

This clone was observed a handful of times. This sample includes further DNA sequences coding for the same CDR3. The chain employs TRBV14 and TRBJ1-5; no reliable D call. The germline V and J ends were trimmed by 1 base and 4 bases, with 5 bases remaining between them. Per germline, CDR1 SGHDN and CDR2 FVKESK. CDR3 size: 13 residues. The CDR3 spells CASSQGVNQPQHF. The CDR3 DNA follows: TGTGCCAGCAGCCAAGGAGTAAATCAGCCCCAGCATTTT. The variable domain in full, with the rest retrieved from reference TRBV14 and TRBJ1-5, is EAGVTQFPSHSVIEKGQTVTLRCDPISGHDNLYWYRRVMGKEIKFLLHFVKESKQDESGMPNNRFLAERTGGTYSTLKVQPAELEDSGVYFCASSQGVNQPQHFGDGTRLSIL.

This sequence joins TRBV7-9 and TRBJ1-1; D unresolved. The length of the CDR3 is 14 residues. Germline V gene lookup returns CDR1 SEHNR and CDR2 FQNEAQ (reference sequence). The germline V and J ends were trimmed by 5 bases and 1 base, with 11 bases remaining between them. The CDR3: CASSRTMENTEAFF. In nucleotides, the CDR3 is TGTGCCAGCAGCCGGACGATGGAGAACACTGAAGCTTTCTTT.

The chain links TRBV7-2 to TRBJ2-5; TRBD1 agrees at 7 bases. The V gene end was trimmed by 5 bases and the J gene end by 1 base; junction bases not matched to a gene: 10. The germline V gene has CDR1 SGHTA and CDR2 FQGNSA. The CDR3 is made up of 16 amino acids. The CDR3 bases are TGTGCCAGCAGCCCATATGCCGACAGGGTCCAAGAGACCCAGTACTTC. Protein product: CASSPYADRVQETQYF.

The chain carries TRBV18 and TRBJ2-7; D unclear. The CDR3 sequence is 13 residues long. Germline values: CDR1 KGHSH, CDR2 LQKENI. Trimming shortened V by 3 bases and J by 4 bases, and 10 bases separated the two germline ends. The CDR3 nucleotides are TGTGCCAGCTCACCGGGCCCTCTTTACGAGCAGTACTTC. This translates into CASSPGPLYEQYF.

This clone appeared a single time. V and J are TRBV15 and TRBJ2-3, with D possibly being TRBD1 (6 bases). The CDR3 spans 15 residues. Germline lookup yields CDR1 LNHNV and CDR2 YYDKDF (reference sequence). V lost 1 base and J 4 bases, leaving 12 bases between the germline ends. In nucleotides, the CDR3 is TGTGCCACCAGCAGAGGGGCCAGGGGAGCAGATACGCAGTATTTT. The encoded protein is CATSRGARGADTQYF.

As to this clone: In the same sample, other DNA sequences code for this CDR3. The V call is TRBV9, the J call TRBJ1-1; D possibly corresponds to TRBD1 (5 bases). Trimming took off 0 bases at V and 2 bases at J, with 8 bases between the two ends. The CDR3 runs to 14 residues. The germline gives CDR1 SGDLS, CDR2 YYNGEE. The CDR3 loop is CASSVAQGNTEAFF. In DNA, the CDR3 is TGTGCCAGCAGCGTAGCTCAGGGTAACACTGAAGCTTTCTTT.

This rearrangement joins TRBV7-2 to TRBJ2-3; weak D call: TRBD1 (6 bases). Between the trimmed V and J ends, which lost 2 bases and 3 bases, there was a span of 9 bases. Germline V gene data show CDR1 as SGHTA and CDR2 as FQGNSA. The CDR3 covers 14 residues. CDR3 protein: CASSLTGPTDTQYF. CDR3 in DNA: TGTGCCAGCAGCTTAACAGGGCCTACAGATACGCAGTATTTT.

The genes are TRBV25-1 and TRBJ2-5; 7 nucleotides agree with TRBD2. V trimming: 6 bases; J trimming: 4 bases; junction bases outside the gene matches: 5. The CDR3 is 13 amino acids. Per germline, CDR1 MGHDK and CDR2 SYGVNS. Written as DNA, the CDR3 is TGTGCCAGCAGAGCTAGCGGTGGAGAGACCCAGTACTTC. It is translated as CASRASGGETQYF.

The chain joins TRBV6-1 to TRBJ1-5; 7 bases fit TRBD1. There are 15 residues in the CDR3. Per the germline V gene, CDR1 is MNHNS and CDR2 is SASEGT. The DNA for the CDR3 is TGTGTCCACCGGACAGGCAGGGGAAGCAATCAGCCCCAGCATTTT. It translates to CVHRTGRGSNQPQHF.

This chain uses TRBV18 with TRBJ1-5, with D possibly matching TRBD1 (5 bases). The CDR3 totals 16 residues. The V end lost 2 bases, the J end lost 0 bases, and 11 bases lay between the germline ends. Germline lookup yields CDR1 KGHSH and CDR2 LQKENI. Here the CDR3 reads CASSPGGQISNQPQHF. CDR3 DNA: TGTGCCAGCTCACCAGGAGGACAAATTAGCAATCAGCCCCAGCATTTT.

The chain recombines TRBV28 with TRBJ1-3, with 9 positions matching TRBD1. The CDR3 has 19 residues. The V gene end was trimmed by 3 bases and the J gene end by 8 bases; junction bases not matched to a gene: 20. Germline lookup yields CDR1 MDHEN and CDR2 SYDVKM. The CDR3 DNA reads TGTGCCAGCAGTTTCCCCCGGGACAGGGCGTCTTCGCGGGGTCACACCATATATTTT. Residues: CASSFPRDRASSRGHTIYF.

CDR3 amino acids: CASSQGPNTYEQYF. In DNA, the CDR3 is TGTGCCAGCAGCCAGGGGCCTAACACCTACGAGCAGTACTTC. V gene TRBV5-4 combines with J gene TRBJ2-7; a possible D gene is TRBD1 (6 bases). Trimming left V 4 bases short and J 2 bases short, with 13 bases between. The CDR3 has 14 amino acids. The germline CDR1 and CDR2 sequences are SGHNT and YYREEE (reference sequence).

This chain uses TRBV2 with TRBJ2-3; 8 nucleotides agree with TRBD2. After removal of 2 bases from V and 3 bases from J, the junction contained 7 bases not matched to a gene. Germline V lookup: CDR1 SNHLY, CDR2 FYNNEI. The CDR3 contains 16 residues. The CDR3 reads CASSELISGETDTQYF. CDR3 DNA: TGTGCCAGCAGTGAACTCATTAGCGGGGAAACAGATACGCAGTATTTT.